Following are 30 T cell receptor beta chains from one sample sequenced in a study of T cells in tuberculosis. Assay: immunoSEQ multiplex PCR; the TCRdb copy retains only in-frame clones and omits some. The table includes 30,000 to 35,000 clones, approximately 90% detected once. Sequencing input: PBMCs. The receptors were sampled from a donor between 10 and 35 years old with latent tuberculosis or without tuberculosis infection.

The chain joins TRBV27 to TRBJ1-5; maybe TRBD1 (5 bases). The V end was cut by 6 bases, the J end by 0 bases, with 18 bases between. This CDR3 comprises 17 residues. Germline lookup yields CDR1 MNHEY and CDR2 SMNVEV (reference sequence). CDR3: CASRDSGFPTSNQPQHF. CDR3 in DNA: TGTGCCAGCAGAGACTCAGGGTTCCCGACTAGCAATCAGCCCCAGCATTTT.

The V gene is TRBV6-5, the J gene TRBJ2-3; the match to TRBD2 covers 13 bases. J lost 4 bases, V lost 5 bases, and 3 bases had no gene match. The V gene's germline CDR1 is MNHEY and CDR2 SVGAGI. The CDR3 spans 15 residues. CDR3 loop: CASSRLAGGADTQYF. CDR3 coding DNA: TGTGCCAGCAGTCGACTAGCGGGAGGTGCAGATACGCAGTATTTT.

The rearrangement links TRBV27 to TRBJ2-7; 10 bases are shared with TRBD2. Trimming cost V 8 bases and J 7 bases; bases outside gene matches: 14. Germline CDR1 MNHEY, CDR2 SMNVEV (reference sequence). The CDR3 runs 15 residues. The CDR3 nucleotides read TGTGCCAGCCATATGGGTACTAGCGGGGCGCGAGAGCAGTACTTC. Protein sequence: CASHMGTSGAREQYF.

This sequence joins TRBV30 and TRBJ1-2; D unresolved. V shed 1 base and J shed 9 bases, with 12 bases lying between them. Per the germline V gene, CDR1 is GTSNPN and CDR2 is SVGIG (reference sequence). This CDR3 is built from 12 residues. Written as DNA, the CDR3 is TGTGCCTGGAGTGCAGGCGGCGGGAGCTACACCTTC. This codes for CAWSAGGGSYTF. Combining the CDR3 with reference TRBV30 and TRBJ1-2 gives the whole variable domain SQTIHQWPATLVQPVGSPLSLECTVEGTSNPNLYWYRQAAGRGLQLLFYSVGIGQISSEVPQNLSASRPQDRQFILSSKKLLLSDSGFYLCAWSAGGGSYTFGSGTRLTVV.

The chain links TRBV11-2 to TRBJ1-1; TRBD1 matches at 8 bases. The junction had 11 bases not matched to a gene; V was cut back by 6 bases and J by 5 bases. CDR3 length: 15 amino acids. The germline CDR1 and CDR2 sequences are SGHAT and FQNNGV. The CDR3 region is CASRSPGRGQTEAFF. CDR3 nucleotide sequence: TGTGCCAGCAGGTCCCCGGGCAGGGGGCAAACTGAAGCTTTCTTT.

The chain is built from TRBV29-1 and TRBJ2-1, with D possibly TRBD1 on 6 matching bases. This CDR3 is 16 amino acids long. Germline V CDR1 and CDR2: SQVTM, ANQGSEA. The V end lost 3 bases, the J end lost 6 bases, and 21 bases lay between the germline ends. DNA of the CDR3: TGCAGCGTTGAGGGTGGTTCAGGGGCCCCCCTCAATGAGCAGTTCTTC. Residues: CSVEGGSGAPLNEQFF.

The chain links TRBV4-3 to TRBJ2-7, with 7 bases lining up with TRBD2. CDR3 size: 16 residues. The trim removed 1 base at V and 4 bases at J, leaving 10 bases unmatched. CDR1 LGHNA and CDR2 YSLEER come from the germline V gene. CDR3 region: CASSQAFASGIYEQYF. CDR3 nucleotide sequence: TGCGCCAGCAGCCAAGCGTTCGCTAGCGGTATTTACGAGCAGTACTTC.

The chain combines TRBV5-4 with TRBJ1-2; D is perhaps TRBD1 (5 bases). The CDR3 runs to 16 residues. The V end lost 4 bases, the J end lost 3 bases, and 19 bases lay between the germline ends. CDR1 is SGHNT, CDR2 YYREEE, per germline (reference sequence). The CDR3 loop is CASSQGATTTYYGYTF. The CDR3 bases are TGTGCCAGCAGCCAGGGTGCCACGACCACTTACTATGGCTACACCTTC.

The chain joins TRBV25-1 to TRBJ2-2; 8 bases fit TRBD1. CDR3 size: 14 residues. Trimming at V came to 4 bases and at J to 7 bases, leaving 5 bases not matched to a gene. Germline loops: CDR1 MGHDK, CDR2 SYGVNS. CDR3 sequence reads: CASSGTGQIGELFF. In DNA, the CDR3 is TGTGCCAGCAGTGGGACAGGGCAAATCGGGGAGCTGTTTTTT.

The chain couples TRBV28 to TRBJ1-2, with TRBD1 identical over 7 bases. Trimming cost V 3 bases and J 8 bases; bases outside gene matches: 0. The CDR3 covers 11 residues. CDR1 MDHEN and CDR2 SYDVKM come from the germline V gene. Here the CDR3 reads CASSLGQGYTF. DNA of the CDR3: TGTGCCAGCAGTTTGGGACAGGGCTACACCTTC.

This chain joins TRBV15 and TRBJ2-3; TRBD1 agrees at 7 bases. The CDR3 contains 15 residues. V lost 5 bases, J lost 0 bases, and 5 bases stayed unmatched. Germline values: CDR1 LNHNV, CDR2 YYDKDF (reference sequence). CDR3 DNA sequence: TGTGCCACCAGCGCCCGGGACAGTAGCACAGATACGCAGTATTTT. It is translated as CATSARDSSTDTQYF. The whole variable domain, filled in from reference TRBV15 and TRBJ2-3, reads DAMVIQNPRYQVTQFGKPVTLSCSQTLNHNVMYWYQQKSSQAPKLLFHYYDKDFNNEADTPDNFQSRRPNTSFCFLDIRSPGLGDTAMYLCATSARDSSTDTQYFGPGTRLTVL.

The chain couples TRBV7-2 to TRBJ2-4; a weak D match, TRBD2 (6 bases). The ends were cut back, 5 bases at V and 0 bases at J, with 17 bases in the middle. Germline lookup yields CDR1 SGHTA and CDR2 FQGNSA. This CDR3 spans 17 amino acids. CDR3 residues: CASSPRGVTLAKNIQYF. The CDR3 DNA reads as TGTGCCAGCAGCCCCCGCGGGGTGACGCTAGCCAAAAACATTCAGTACTTC.

The chain uses TRBV12-5 and TRBJ2-3; D not certain. The germline gives CDR1 LGHNT, CDR2 FRNRAP. Trimming cost V 6 bases and J 0 bases, with 7 bases left between them. The CDR3 totals 13 residues. CDR3 in DNA: TGTGCTAGTGGGGGCTCTAGCACAGATACGCAGTATTTT. It encodes CASGGSSTDTQYF.

The rearrangement links TRBV7-3 to TRBJ2-2; D is ambiguous. Trimming shortened V by 1 base and J by 1 base, and 10 bases separated the two germline ends. CDR1 is SGHTA and CDR2 is FQGTGA in the germline V gene. The CDR3 covers 16 residues. Here the CDR3 reads CASSLNGGWNTGELFF. CDR3 DNA: TGTGCCAGCAGCTTAAATGGCGGATGGAACACCGGGGAGCTGTTTTTT.

The CDR3 coding sequence is TGTGCCAGCAGCTCCCAGGGTAAGGCCACCGGGGAGCTGTTTTTT. It translates to CASSSQGKATGELFF. The V and J genes are TRBV7-8 and TRBJ2-2; D perhaps matches TRBD1 (5 bases). The CDR3 contains 15 residues. Germline CDR1 reads SGHVS; CDR2 reads FQNEAQ. Trimming shortened V by 4 bases and J by 4 bases, and 13 bases separated the two germline ends.

As concerns this clone: Other DNA sequences in the same sample also yield this CDR3. This chain links TRBV5-6 with TRBJ2-5; TRBD1 matches 7 bases. The CDR3 loop spans 14 amino acids. J was trimmed by 1 base and V by 0 bases; bases with no gene match: 0. Per the germline V gene, CDR1 is SGHDT and CDR2 is YYEEEE. The CDR3 DNA reads TGTGCCAGCAGCTTGGGACAGGGCCAAGAGACCCAGTACTTC. Residues: CASSLGQGQETQYF.

The chain has TRBV5-4 and TRBJ1-3; perhaps TRBD1 as D (6 bases). V was cut by 4 bases and J by 8 bases, with 16 bases left in between. Germline lookup yields CDR1 SGHNT and CDR2 YYREEE (reference sequence). This CDR3 has 14 amino acids. The CDR3 nucleotides are TGTGCCAGCAGCCGATCGACAGGCGTCGACACCATATATTTT. Residues: CASSRSTGVDTIYF.

The chain has TRBV14 and TRBJ1-2; 9 bases map to TRBD1. Unmatched junction bases numbered 20, after V lost 5 bases and J lost 1 base. The CDR3 contains 20 residues. CDR1 is SGHDN and CDR2 is FVKESK in the germline V gene. The CDR3 nucleotides are TGTGCCAGCAGCAAACGGGCGATCGTGGGACAGGGAACGGGTAACTATGGCTACACCTTC. It specifies CASSKRAIVGQGTGNYGYTF.

The V gene is TRBV6-6, the J gene TRBJ2-5; possibly TRBD1 for D (6 bases). Germline assignment: CDR1 MNHNY and CDR2 SVGAGI (reference sequence). The CDR3 has 13 amino acids. V lost 5 bases to trimming and J lost 5 bases, with 12 bases between them. This chain's CDR3 is CASSVQGTETQYF. The CDR3 DNA is TGTGCCAGCAGTGTACAGGGTACGGAGACCCAGTACTTC.

Here the CDR3 reads CASSDGTNTEAFF. CDR3 DNA: TGTGCCAGCAGTGACGGGACTAACACTGAAGCTTTCTTT. The chain couples TRBV6-4 to TRBJ1-1, with D possibly matching TRBD1 (5 bases). The CDR3 totals 13 residues. Trimming took 2 bases from V and 2 from J, leaving 6 bases between them. Germline loops: CDR1 MRHNA, CDR2 SNTAGT.

The chain joins TRBV6-1 to TRBJ2-7, with a possible D match to TRBD2 (6 bases). Germline lookup yields CDR1 MNHNS and CDR2 SASEGT. CDR3 length equals 15 residues. V was cut by 4 bases and J by 3 bases, with 16 bases left in between. CDR3 nucleotide sequence: TGTGCCAGCAGTGGACCGGGGAGGAAAGTCTACGAGCAGTACTTC. Protein: CASSGPGRKVYEQYF.

The DNA of the CDR3 is TGCGCCAGCAGCCCGGGGACAGCGAACACCGGGGAGCTGTTTTTT. This translates into CASSPGTANTGELFF. This chain connects TRBV5-1 to TRBJ2-2; TRBD1 matches at 7 bases. Losses at the gene ends were 4 bases for V and 0 bases for J; bases not matched to a gene: 3. Germline V CDR1 and CDR2: SGHRS, YFSETQ. This CDR3 region has 15 residues.

The chain recombines TRBV10-1 with TRBJ2-5, with D perhaps TRBD1 (5 bases). Trimming took off 3 bases at V and 5 bases at J, with 10 bases between the two ends. In germline, CDR1 is WNHNN, CDR2 SYGVQD (reference sequence). CDR3 size: 13 residues. CDR3 DNA sequence: TGCGCCAGCAGTGAAGGGGCTCGGGAGACCCAGTACTTC. It encodes CASSEGARETQYF.

The chain joins TRBV19 to TRBJ1-1; D gene uncertain. Germline values: CDR1 LNHDA, CDR2 SQIVND (reference sequence). The CDR3 totals 15 residues. V was clipped by 5 bases and J by 0 bases, with 13 bases between them. CDR3 region: CASSSLQYMNTEAFF. In nucleotides, the CDR3 is TGTGCCAGTAGTTCATTGCAGTATATGAACACTGAAGCTTTCTTT.

This chain joins TRBV10-1 and TRBJ2-7; 10 nucleotides line up with TRBD1. The trim removed 6 bases at V and 2 bases at J, leaving 4 bases unmatched. Germline V CDR1 and CDR2: WNHNN, SYGVQD (reference sequence). The CDR3 is made up of 14 amino acids. Here the CDR3 reads CASSPGTGAYEQYF. The DNA of the CDR3 is TGCGCCAGCAGCCCCGGGACAGGGGCCTACGAGCAGTACTTC.

The V gene is TRBV6-5, the J gene TRBJ1-4; D may be TRBD1 (6 bases). The V and J ends lost 4 bases and 4 bases respectively, with 10 bases between them. CDR1 MNHEY and CDR2 SVGAGI come from the germline V gene. The length of the CDR3 is 14 residues. In DNA, the CDR3 is TGTGCCAGCAGTTGGACAGAGTTTAATGAAAAACTGTTTTTT. This sequence encodes CASSWTEFNEKLFF.

The genes are TRBV7-9 and TRBJ2-3; 9 positions agree with TRBD1. J gave up 5 bases and V 5 bases, and 11 bases lay outside the gene matches. The CDR3 runs to 16 residues. CDR1 SEHNR and CDR2 FQNEAQ come from the germline V gene (reference sequence). CDR3 DNA: TGTGCCAGCAGCCTCGCGGAGGGACAGGGCAGAGATACGCAGTATTTT. Translated: CASSLAEGQGRDTQYF. Looking up the rest from reference TRBV7-9 and TRBJ2-3 gives the full variable domain: DTGVSQNPRHKITKRGQNVTFRCDPISEHNRLYWYRQTLGQGPEFLTYFQNEAQLEKSRLLSDRFSAERPKGSFSTLEIQRTEQGDSAMYLCASSLAEGQGRDTQYFGPGTRLTVL.

The J gene is TRBJ1-2, the V gene TRBV7-2, with TRBD1 identical over 11 bases. The length of the CDR3 is 16 residues. CDR1 and CDR2 from the germline V gene are SGHTA and FQGNSA. Trimming took 1 base from V and 8 from J; bases not matched to a gene: 9. The CDR3 region is CASSLEKGTGGGGYTF. The CDR3 DNA sequence: TGTGCCAGCAGCTTAGAAAAGGGGACAGGGGGTGGAGGCTACACCTTC.

This rearrangement joins TRBV6-4 to TRBJ2-3, with 12 nucleotides matching TRBD2. The CDR3 totals 15 residues. The germline V gene has CDR1 MRHNA and CDR2 SNTAGT. Trimming cost V 4 bases and J 1 base; bases outside gene matches: 0. The CDR3: CASSGTSGGTDTQYF. The DNA for the CDR3 is TGTGCCAGCAGTGGGACTAGCGGGGGCACAGATACGCAGTATTTT.

The chain employs TRBV28 and TRBJ1-5, with TRBD1 matching over 9 bases. CDR1 MDHEN and CDR2 SYDVKM come from the germline V gene. V shed 5 bases and J 2 bases; nucleotides not matched to a gene: 7. The CDR3 totals 16 residues. In DNA, the CDR3 is TGTGCCAGCAGTCCTCCGGGGACAGGGCGCAATCAGCCCCAGCATTTT. It encodes CASSPPGTGRNQPQHF. The full variable domain, completed using reference TRBV28 and TRBJ1-5, is DVKVTQSSRYLVKRTGEKVFLECVQDMDHENMFWYRQDPGLGLRLIYFSYDVKMKEKGDIPEGYSVSREKKERFSLILESASTNQTSMYLCASSPPGTGRNQPQHFGDGTRLSIL.